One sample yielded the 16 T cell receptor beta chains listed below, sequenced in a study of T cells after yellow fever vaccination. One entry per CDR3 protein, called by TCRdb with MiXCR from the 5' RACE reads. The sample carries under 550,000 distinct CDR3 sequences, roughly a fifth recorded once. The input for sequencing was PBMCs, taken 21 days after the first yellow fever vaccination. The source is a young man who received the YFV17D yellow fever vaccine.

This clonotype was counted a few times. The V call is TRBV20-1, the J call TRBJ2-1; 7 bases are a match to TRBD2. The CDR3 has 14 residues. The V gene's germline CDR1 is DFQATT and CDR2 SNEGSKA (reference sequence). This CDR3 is CSLLSGEAYNEQFF. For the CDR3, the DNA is TGCAGCCTCTTAAGCGGGGAGGCCTACAATGAGCAGTTCTTC.

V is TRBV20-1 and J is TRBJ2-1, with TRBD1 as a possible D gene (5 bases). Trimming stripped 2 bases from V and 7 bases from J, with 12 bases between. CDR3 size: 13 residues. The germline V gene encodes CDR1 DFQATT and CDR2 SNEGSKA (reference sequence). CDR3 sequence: CSARSAGRNEQFF. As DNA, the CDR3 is TGCAGTGCTAGAAGCGCAGGGCGAAATGAGCAGTTCTTC.

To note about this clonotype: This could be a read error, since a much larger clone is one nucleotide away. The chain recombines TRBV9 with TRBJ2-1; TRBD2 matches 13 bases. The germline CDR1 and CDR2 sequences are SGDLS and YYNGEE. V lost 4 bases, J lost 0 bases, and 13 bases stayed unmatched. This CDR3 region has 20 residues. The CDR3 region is CASSSADWTSGSRSYNEQFF. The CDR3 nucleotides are TGTGCCAGCAGCTCCGCCGATTGGACTAGCGGGAGTCGCTCCTACAATGAGCAGTTCTTC.

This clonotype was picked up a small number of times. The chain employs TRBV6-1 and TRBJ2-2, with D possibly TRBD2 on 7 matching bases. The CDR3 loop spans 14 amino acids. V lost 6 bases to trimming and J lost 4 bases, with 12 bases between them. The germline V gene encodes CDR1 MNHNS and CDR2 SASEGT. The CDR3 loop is CASREGGPTGELFF. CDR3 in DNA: TGTGCCAGCAGGGAGGGGGGGCCCACCGGGGAGCTGTTTTTT.

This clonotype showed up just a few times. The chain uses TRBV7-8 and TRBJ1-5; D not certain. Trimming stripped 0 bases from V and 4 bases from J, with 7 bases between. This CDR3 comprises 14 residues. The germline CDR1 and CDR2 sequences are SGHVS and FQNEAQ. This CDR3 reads CASSLAVMNQPQHF. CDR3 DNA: TGTGCCAGCAGCTTAGCAGTGATGAATCAGCCCCAGCATTTT.

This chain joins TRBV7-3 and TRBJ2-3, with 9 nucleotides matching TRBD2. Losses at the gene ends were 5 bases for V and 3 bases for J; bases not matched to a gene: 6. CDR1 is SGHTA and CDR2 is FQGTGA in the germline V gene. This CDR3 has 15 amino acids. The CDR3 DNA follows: TGTGCCAGCAGCCGAGCGGGGGGCTTGACAGATACGCAGTATTTT. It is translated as CASSRAGGLTDTQYF.

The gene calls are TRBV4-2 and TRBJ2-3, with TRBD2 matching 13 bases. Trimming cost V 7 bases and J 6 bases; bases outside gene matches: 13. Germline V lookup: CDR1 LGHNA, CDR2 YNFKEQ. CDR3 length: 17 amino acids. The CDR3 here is CASNRETSGGAADTQYF. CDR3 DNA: TGTGCCAGCAACCGGGAAACTAGCGGGGGGGCCGCGGATACGCAGTATTTT.

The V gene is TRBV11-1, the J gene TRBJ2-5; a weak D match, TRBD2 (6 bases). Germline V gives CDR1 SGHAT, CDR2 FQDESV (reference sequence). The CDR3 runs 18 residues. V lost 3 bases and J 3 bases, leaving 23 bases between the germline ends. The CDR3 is CASSFRTTGGGAKETQYF. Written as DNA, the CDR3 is TGTGCCAGCAGCTTCCGCACCACCGGAGGCGGGGCTAAAGAGACCCAGTACTTC.

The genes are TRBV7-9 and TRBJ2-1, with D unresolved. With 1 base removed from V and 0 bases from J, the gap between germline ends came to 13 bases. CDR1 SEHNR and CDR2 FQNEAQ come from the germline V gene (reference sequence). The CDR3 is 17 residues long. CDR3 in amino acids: CASSLVIHSSSYNEQFF. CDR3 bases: TGTGCCAGCAGCTTAGTGATCCACAGTAGCTCCTACAATGAGCAGTTCTTC.

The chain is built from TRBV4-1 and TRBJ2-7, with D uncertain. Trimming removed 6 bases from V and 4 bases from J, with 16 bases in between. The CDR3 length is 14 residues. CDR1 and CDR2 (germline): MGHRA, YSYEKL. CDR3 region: CASSPEGREYEQYF. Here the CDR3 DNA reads TGCGCCAGCAGTCCCGAAGGGCGCGAGTACGAGCAGTACTTC.

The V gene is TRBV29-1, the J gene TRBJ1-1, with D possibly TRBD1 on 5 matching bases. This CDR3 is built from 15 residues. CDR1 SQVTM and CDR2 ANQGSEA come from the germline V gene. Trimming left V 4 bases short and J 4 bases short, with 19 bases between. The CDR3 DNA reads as TGCAGCGTTGTGGGGCAACGCAGGTTGGGCACTGAAGCTTTCTTT. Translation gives CSVVGQRRLGTEAFF.

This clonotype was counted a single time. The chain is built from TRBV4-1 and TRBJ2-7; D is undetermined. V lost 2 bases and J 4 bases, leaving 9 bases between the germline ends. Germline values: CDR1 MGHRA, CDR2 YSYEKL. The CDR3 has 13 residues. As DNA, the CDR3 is TGCGCCAGCAGCCAATTAGACTCTTACGAGCAGTACTTC. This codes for CASSQLDSYEQYF.

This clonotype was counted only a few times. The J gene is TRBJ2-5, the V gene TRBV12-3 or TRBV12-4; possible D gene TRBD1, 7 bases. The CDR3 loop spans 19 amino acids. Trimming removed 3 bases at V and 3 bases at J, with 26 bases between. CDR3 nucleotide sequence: TGTGCCAGCAGTTTGCAAGGGGGCGGCTCGGGAGTGCCCGAAGAGACCCAGTACTTC. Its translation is CASSLQGGGSGVPEETQYF.

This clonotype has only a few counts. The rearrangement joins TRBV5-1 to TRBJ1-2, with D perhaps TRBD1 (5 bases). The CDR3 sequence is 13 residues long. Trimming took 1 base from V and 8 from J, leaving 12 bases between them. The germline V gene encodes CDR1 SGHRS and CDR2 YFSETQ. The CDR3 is CASSLKGMSGYTF. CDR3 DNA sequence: TGCGCCAGCAGCTTGAAGGGGATGAGCGGCTACACCTTC.

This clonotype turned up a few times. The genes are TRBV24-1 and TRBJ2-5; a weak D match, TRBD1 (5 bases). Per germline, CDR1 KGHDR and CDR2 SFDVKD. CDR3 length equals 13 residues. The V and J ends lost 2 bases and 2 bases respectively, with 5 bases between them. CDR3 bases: TGTGCCACCAGTGATTACAGGCAAGAGACCCAGTACTTC. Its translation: CATSDYRQETQYF.

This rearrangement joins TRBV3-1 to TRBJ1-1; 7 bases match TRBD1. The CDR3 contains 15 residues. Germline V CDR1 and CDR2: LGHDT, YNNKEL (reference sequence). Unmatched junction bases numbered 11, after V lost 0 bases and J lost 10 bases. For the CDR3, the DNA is TGTGCCAGCAGCCAAGATTCGACAGGGAAGTCTGCAGCTTTCTTT. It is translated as CASSQDSTGKSAAFF. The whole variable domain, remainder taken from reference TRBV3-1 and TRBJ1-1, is DTAVSQTPKYLVTQMGNDKSIKCEQNLGHDTMYWYKQDSKKFLKIMFSYNNKELIINETVPNRFSPKSPDKAHLNLHINSLELGDSAVYFCASSQDSTGKSAAFFGQGTRLTVV.